The 19 T cell receptor beta chains below all came from one sample that was sequenced in a study of shared clonotypes between healthy human individuals. Sequenced by immunoSEQ multiplex PCR; TCRdb stores in-frame clones only, minus some. The sample has approximately 710,000 clones, 90% seen once. The sequencing input was memory CD8+ T cells from PBMCs. Subset given: CD45RO+ cells pooled with CCR7-negative TemRA cells. The source of these receptors is a man younger than 30 in good health. Some clones in this sample may be carry-over from other donors' samples.

The V call is TRBV9, the J call TRBJ2-3; 11 positions match TRBD1. This CDR3 is 16 amino acids long. Germline V gives CDR1 SGDLS, CDR2 YYNGEE. With 6 bases clipped from V and 4 bases from J, the junction kept 10 bases outside the gene matches. CDR3 residues: CASTSADRGQSDTQYF. Here the CDR3 DNA reads TGTGCCAGCACGTCGGCGGACAGGGGGCAATCAGATACGCAGTATTTT.

This clone was counted only a few times. The chain couples TRBV27 to TRBJ2-1, with D possibly matching TRBD2 (6 bases). The CDR3 totals 14 residues. Between the trimmed V and J ends, which lost 6 bases and 3 bases, there was a span of 12 bases. Germline CDR1 MNHEY, CDR2 SMNVEV (reference sequence). The CDR3 nucleotides read TGTGCCAGCAGGGGGAGGTTTCTCTACAATGAGCAGTTCTTC. This gives the protein CASRGRFLYNEQFF.

The chain carries TRBV14 and TRBJ2-5; D unresolved. V shed 0 bases and J shed 4 bases, with 6 bases lying between them. CDR1 SGHDN and CDR2 FVKESK come from the germline V gene. This CDR3 comprises 13 residues. Here the CDR3 DNA reads TGTGCCAGCAGCCAAGATTGGGGAGAGACCCAGTACTTC. This translates into CASSQDWGETQYF.

About this clone: A far larger clone is one nucleotide away, so this likely arose from a read error. This sequence joins TRBV4-3 and TRBJ1-5, with D perhaps matching TRBD1 (5 bases). The CDR3 length is 21 residues. The germline V gene encodes CDR1 LGHNA and CDR2 YSLEER. The CDR3 sequence: CASGQGREQSRARPKRQPQHF. In DNA form, the CDR3 reads TGCGCCAGCGGCCAAGGCAGGGAGCAGTCACGGGCCAGGCCCAAGAGACAGCCCCAGCATTTT.

As concerns this clone: Other nucleotide sequences from this sample produce the same CDR3. CDR3 bases: TGTGCCAGCAGCCCAGACGGCTCCTACGAGCAGTACTTC. Translation gives CASSPDGSYEQYF. This chain joins TRBV5-6 and TRBJ2-7; D is uncertain. The germline V gene encodes CDR1 SGHDT and CDR2 YYEEEE. V shed 4 bases and J shed 0 bases, with 8 bases lying between them. The length of the CDR3 is 13 residues.

The chain couples TRBV5-1 to TRBJ2-7, with a possible D match to TRBD1 (8 bases). Per germline, CDR1 SGHRS and CDR2 YFSETQ. The CDR3 consists of 14 residues. V lost 4 bases to trimming and J lost 4 bases, with 15 bases between them. CDR3 DNA sequence: TGCGCCAGCAGCGCGGGGGACAGGCAATACGAGCAGTACTTC. Protein sequence: CASSAGDRQYEQYF.

The genes are TRBV15 and TRBJ1-1; possible D gene TRBD1, 5 bases. Germline CDR1 LNHNV, CDR2 YYDKDF (reference sequence). The CDR3 extends over 14 amino acids. V gave up 4 bases and J gave up 4 bases, with 13 bases separating them. CDR3 residues: CATSIRRGVTEAFF. The CDR3 bases are TGTGCCACCAGCATACGGAGAGGGGTCACTGAAGCTTTCTTT.

This chain uses TRBV6-4 with TRBJ2-7; TRBD2 matches 15 bases. Looked up from germline, CDR1 is MRHNA and CDR2 is SNTAGT. With 8 bases clipped from V and 2 bases from J, the junction kept 16 bases outside the gene matches. This CDR3 has 19 amino acids. The DNA for the CDR3 is TGTGCCAGCCCTCCCAGGGGACTAGCGGGAGGACCACGTACCTACGAGCAGTACTTC. Translated: CASPPRGLAGGPRTYEQYF.

This rearrangement joins TRBV5-1 to TRBJ2-7; 9 nucleotides line up with TRBD2. CDR3 length equals 14 residues. From germline, CDR1 is SGHRS and CDR2 YFSETQ. V dropped 6 bases and J dropped 0; count of bases not matched to a gene: 4. The CDR3 sequence: CASKLAGGSYEQYF. The CDR3 coding sequence is TGCGCCAGCAAACTAGCGGGCGGCTCCTACGAGCAGTACTTC.

This clone was seen only a few times. V usage is TRBV29-1 and J usage is TRBJ1-4; tentatively, D is TRBD1 (6 bases). Germline CDR1 reads SQVTM; CDR2 reads ANQGSEA. The CDR3 is 13 amino acids. Trimming removed 3 bases from V and 8 bases from J, with 13 bases in between. The CDR3 region is CSVELQGEEKLFF. As DNA, the CDR3 is TGCAGCGTTGAGCTACAGGGTGAGGAAAAACTGTTTTTT.

The CDR3 reads CASSEVSGGYEQYF. The CDR3 DNA sequence: TGTGCCAGCAGTGAAGTATCCGGAGGCTACGAGCAGTACTTC. The chain couples TRBV2 to TRBJ2-7; D perhaps matches TRBD2 (5 bases). V dropped 1 base and J dropped 3 bases, with 10 bases sitting between them. The CDR3 has 14 residues. CDR1 SNHLY and CDR2 FYNNEI come from the germline V gene. Complete variable domain (other parts from reference TRBV2 and TRBJ2-7): EPEVTQTPSHQVTQMGQEVILRCVPISNHLYFYWYRQILGQKVEFLVSFYNNEISEKSEIFDDQFSVERPDGSNFTLKIRSTKLEDSAMYFCASSEVSGGYEQYFGPGTRLTVT.

The chain links TRBV5-1 to TRBJ1-3; unclear D gene. The CDR3 length is 13 residues. V was clipped by 6 bases and J by 4 bases, with 11 bases between them. In germline, CDR1 is SGHRS, CDR2 YFSETQ. The CDR3 spells CASKLDGGNTIYF. As DNA, the CDR3 is TGCGCCAGCAAGCTGGACGGGGGAAACACCATATATTTT.

This clone was observed at least ten times. The chain recombines TRBV6-5 with TRBJ2-7, with D unclear. The germline gives CDR1 MNHEY, CDR2 SVGAGI. V lost 6 bases and J 0 bases, leaving 15 bases between the germline ends. CDR3 length equals 15 residues. CDR3 bases: TGTGCCAGCAGGCCCGGACCGCTCCTCTCCTACGAGCAGTACTTC. Protein: CASRPGPLLSYEQYF.

The V gene is TRBV7-6, the J gene TRBJ2-1; 9 nucleotides align to TRBD1. Germline V CDR1 and CDR2: SGHVS, FNYEAQ. This CDR3 has 15 amino acids. V was pared by 5 bases and J by 0 bases, with 2 bases of the junction left unmatched. The CDR3 protein is CASSPGQGSYNEQFF. The CDR3 coding sequence is TGTGCCAGCAGCCCGGGACAGGGCTCCTACAATGAGCAGTTCTTC.

The rearrangement uses TRBV28 and TRBJ1-4; D is unresolved. CDR1 and CDR2 (germline): MDHEN, SYDVKM. V was pared by 3 bases and J by 0 bases, with 17 bases between. The CDR3 length is 18 residues. The CDR3 sequence is CASSFMYLPRTTNEKLFF. Here the CDR3 DNA reads TGTGCCAGCAGTTTTATGTACCTTCCCCGGACAACTAATGAAAAACTGTTTTTT.

This chain uses TRBV6-1 with TRBJ2-4; D is perhaps TRBD1 or TRBD2 (5 bases each). Germline V gene sequence: CDR1 MNHNS, CDR2 SASEGT. The V gene lost 3 bases and the J gene lost 0 bases, with 18 bases spanning the gap. The CDR3 covers 18 residues. CDR3 in amino acids: CASSEGLRSGPAKNIQYF. CDR3 DNA sequence: TGTGCCAGCAGTGAGGGGCTTCGCTCGGGGCCAGCCAAAAACATTCAGTACTTC.

The chain carries TRBV28 and TRBJ2-7; the D is unclear. The V gene lost 4 bases and the J gene lost 3 bases, with 7 bases spanning the gap. This CDR3 has 12 amino acids. Germline-derived CDR1 and CDR2 are MDHEN and SYDVKM. CDR3: CASSWQYYEQYF. The CDR3 DNA is TGTGCCAGCAGTTGGCAGTACTACGAGCAGTACTTC.

In this sample, this clone turned up a few times. This chain joins TRBV27 and TRBJ2-1; the match to TRBD2 covers 16 bases. CDR1 is MNHEY and CDR2 is SMNVEV in the germline V gene (reference sequence). Germline trimming cut 6 bases from V and 0 bases from J; bases unmatched to any gene: 11. The length of the CDR3 is 20 residues. DNA for the CDR3: TGTGCCAGCAGCCCGAACCCGGGACTAGCGGGAGGGCGCTCCTACAATGAGCAGTTCTTC. It encodes CASSPNPGLAGGRSYNEQFF.

This clone was found a few times. The CDR3 DNA reads TGTGCCAGTAGTGACGGACCATACGAGCAGTACTTC. Its translation is CASSDGPYEQYF. V is TRBV19 and J is TRBJ2-7, with D unresolved. Germline loops: CDR1 LNHDA, CDR2 SQIVND (reference sequence). The ends were cut back, 5 bases at V and 4 bases at J, with 9 bases in the middle. CDR3 size: 12 residues.